The clone carrying this T cell receptor beta chain has a single count. Its antigen is still unknown. The data belong to a study of shared clonotypes between healthy human individuals. Study-wide results and caveats: Donors were few, which limited the genetic and exposure-history diversity represented.

Every donor, a Caucasian adult, lived in Nashville, Tennessee. Trimming pared 0 bases from V and 3 bases from J, leaving 10 bases between. The CDR3 is 15 amino acids. Per the germline V gene, CDR1 is SGHRS and CDR2 is YFSETQ. TCRdb's table, derived via immunoSEQ multiplex PCR, lists solely in-frame clones and lacks some. The sample carries over 950,000 clones, approximately 75% recorded once. V is TRBV5-1 and J is TRBJ2-4, with D perhaps matching TRBD1 (5 bases). Material for sequencing was memory CD4+ T cells from PBMCs. Indicated subset: CD45RA-negative fraction. This TCR came from a man aged 18 to 30 in good health. Some clones in this sample may be carry-over from other donors' samples. CDR3 in DNA: TGCGCCAGCAGCTTGGAACCAGGGAACAAAAACATTCAGTACTTC. Translation: CASSLEPGNKNIQYF.